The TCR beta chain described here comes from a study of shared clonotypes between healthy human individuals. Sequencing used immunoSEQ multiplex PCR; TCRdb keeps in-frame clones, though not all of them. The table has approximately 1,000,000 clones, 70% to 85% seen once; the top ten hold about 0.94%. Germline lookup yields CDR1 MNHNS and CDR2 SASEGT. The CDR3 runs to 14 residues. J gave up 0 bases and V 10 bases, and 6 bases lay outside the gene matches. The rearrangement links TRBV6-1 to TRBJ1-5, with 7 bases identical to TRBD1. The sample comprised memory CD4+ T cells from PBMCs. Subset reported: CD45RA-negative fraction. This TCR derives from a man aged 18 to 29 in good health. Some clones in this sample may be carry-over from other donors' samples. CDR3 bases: TGTGCCAACGCGGGACAGCATAGCAATCAGCCCCAGCATTTT. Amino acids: CANAGQHSNQPQHF.